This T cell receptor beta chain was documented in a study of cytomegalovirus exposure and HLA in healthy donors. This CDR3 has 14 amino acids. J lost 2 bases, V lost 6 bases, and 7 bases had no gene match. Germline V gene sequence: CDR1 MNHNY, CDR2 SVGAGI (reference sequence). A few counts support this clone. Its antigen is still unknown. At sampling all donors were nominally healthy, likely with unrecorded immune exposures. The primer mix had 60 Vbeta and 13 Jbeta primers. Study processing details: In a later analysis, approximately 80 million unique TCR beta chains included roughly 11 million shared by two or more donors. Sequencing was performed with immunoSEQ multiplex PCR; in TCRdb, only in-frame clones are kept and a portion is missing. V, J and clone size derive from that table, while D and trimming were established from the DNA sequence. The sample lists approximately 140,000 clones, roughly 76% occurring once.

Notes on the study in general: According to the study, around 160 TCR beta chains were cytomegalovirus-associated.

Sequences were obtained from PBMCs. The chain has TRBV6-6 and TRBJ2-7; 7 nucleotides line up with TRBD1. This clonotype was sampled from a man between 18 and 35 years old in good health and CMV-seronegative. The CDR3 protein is CASRAGTATYEQYF. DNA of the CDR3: TGTGCCAGCAGGGCCGGGACAGCAACCTACGAGCAGTACTTC.